There are many counts of the clone carrying this T cell receptor (beta chain). Its antigen remains unidentified. No patient had received any treatment before thyroid surgery. Source study methods: A classifier for distant metastasis in papillary thyroid cancer was constructed using CDR3 differences observed across clinicopathological groups. Using MiXCR, TCRdb reanalyzed the PCR reads. TCRdb's processing, not the authors' own work, is the source of the V and J calls. Seen here are just over 15,000 clones, approximately 23% observed once, and the top ten hold around 12%. The data derive from a study of metastatic and nonmetastatic thyroid tumors. Study-wide context: Repertoires were compared across blood and tumor or nodule tissue from malignant and benign thyroid patients. Whole-study results and caveats: The study reportedly found significantly higher TCR beta diversity in malignant thyroid tumors than benign nodules, in blood and tumor.

The source is a female donor with papillary thyroid cancer or a benign thyroid nodule (not recorded which). Some clones in this sample may be carry-over from other donors' samples. The sequencing input was tumor tissue.

The CDR3 spells CASSPAAGGGTEAFF. The CDR3 bases are TGTGCCAGCAGCCCCGCCGCAGGGGGGGGCACTGAAGCTTTCTTT. V is TRBV7-9 and J is TRBJ1-1; 7 bases line up with TRBD1. The length of the CDR3 is 15 residues. V dropped 5 bases and J dropped 4; count of bases not matched to a gene: 10. Germline values: CDR1 SEHNR, CDR2 FQNEAQ (reference sequence).